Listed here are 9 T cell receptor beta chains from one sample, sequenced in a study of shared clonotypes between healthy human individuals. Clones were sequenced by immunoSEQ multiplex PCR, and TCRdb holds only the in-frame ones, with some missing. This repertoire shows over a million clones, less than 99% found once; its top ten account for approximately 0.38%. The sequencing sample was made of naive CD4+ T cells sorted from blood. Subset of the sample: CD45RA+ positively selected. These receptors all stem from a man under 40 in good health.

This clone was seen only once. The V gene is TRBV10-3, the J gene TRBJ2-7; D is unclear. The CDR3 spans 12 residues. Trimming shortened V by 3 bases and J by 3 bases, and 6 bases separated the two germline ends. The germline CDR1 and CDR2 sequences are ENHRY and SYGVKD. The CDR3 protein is CAISDTGYEQYF. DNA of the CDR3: TGTGCCATCAGTGACACGGGCTACGAGCAGTACTTC.

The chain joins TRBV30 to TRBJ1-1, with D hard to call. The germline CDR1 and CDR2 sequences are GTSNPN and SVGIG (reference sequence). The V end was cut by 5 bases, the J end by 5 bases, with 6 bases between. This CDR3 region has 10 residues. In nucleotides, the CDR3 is TGTGCCTGGCCTCATACTGAAGCTTTCTTT. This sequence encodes CAWPHTEAFF.

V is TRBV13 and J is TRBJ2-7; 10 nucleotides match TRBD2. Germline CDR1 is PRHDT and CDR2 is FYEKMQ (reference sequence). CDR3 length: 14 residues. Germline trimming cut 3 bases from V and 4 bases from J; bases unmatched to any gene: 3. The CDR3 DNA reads TGTGCCAGCAGCTTTAGAGCGGGAGGGTACGAGCAGTACTTC. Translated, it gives CASSFRAGGYEQYF.

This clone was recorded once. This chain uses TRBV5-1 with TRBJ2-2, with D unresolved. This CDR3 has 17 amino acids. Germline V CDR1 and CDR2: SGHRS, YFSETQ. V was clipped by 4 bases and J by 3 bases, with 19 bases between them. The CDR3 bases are TGCGCCAGCAGCCCCCATAGACCCGTCCGGGACACCGGGGAGCTGTTTTTT. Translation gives CASSPHRPVRDTGELFF.

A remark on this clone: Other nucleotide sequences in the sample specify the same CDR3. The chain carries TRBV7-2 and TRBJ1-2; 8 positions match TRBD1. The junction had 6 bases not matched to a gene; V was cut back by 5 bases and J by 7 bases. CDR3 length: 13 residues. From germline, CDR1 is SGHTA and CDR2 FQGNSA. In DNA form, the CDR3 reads TGTGCCAGCAGCCCGGACAGGGAGGGTGGCTACACCTTC. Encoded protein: CASSPDREGGYTF.

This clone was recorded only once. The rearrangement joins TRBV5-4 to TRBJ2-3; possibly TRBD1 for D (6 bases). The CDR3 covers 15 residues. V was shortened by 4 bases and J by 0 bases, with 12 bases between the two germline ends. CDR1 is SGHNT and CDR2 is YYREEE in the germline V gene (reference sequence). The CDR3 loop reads CASSRDTSSTDTQYF. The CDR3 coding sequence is TGTGCCAGCAGCCGGGACACGAGCAGCACAGATACGCAGTATTTT.

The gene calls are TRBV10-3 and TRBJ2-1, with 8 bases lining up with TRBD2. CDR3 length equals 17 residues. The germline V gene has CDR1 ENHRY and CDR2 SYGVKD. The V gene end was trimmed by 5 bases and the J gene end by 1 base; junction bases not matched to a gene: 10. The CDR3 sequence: CAISHDLAGYSYNEQFF. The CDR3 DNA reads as TGTGCCATCAGTCACGACTTAGCGGGATATTCCTACAATGAGCAGTTCTTC.

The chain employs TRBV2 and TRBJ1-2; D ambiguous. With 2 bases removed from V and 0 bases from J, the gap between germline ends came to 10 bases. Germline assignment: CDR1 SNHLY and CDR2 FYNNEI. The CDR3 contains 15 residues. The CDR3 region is CASSEFRQTNYGYTF. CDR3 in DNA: TGTGCCAGCAGTGAATTTCGGCAGACTAACTATGGCTACACCTTC.

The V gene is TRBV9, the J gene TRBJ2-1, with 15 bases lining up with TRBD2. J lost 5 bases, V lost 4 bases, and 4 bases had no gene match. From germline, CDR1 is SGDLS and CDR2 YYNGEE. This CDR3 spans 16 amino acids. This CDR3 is CASSWTSGRANNEQFF. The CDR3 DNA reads TGTGCCAGCAGCTGGACTAGCGGGAGGGCCAACAATGAGCAGTTCTTC.